Below are 28 T cell receptor beta chains sequenced from a single sample in a study of cytomegalovirus exposure and HLA in healthy donors. The PCR employed 60 Vbeta primers together with 13 Jbeta primers. Only in-frame clones appear in the TCRdb table, and some are missing; sequencing was by immunoSEQ multiplex PCR. The repertoire includes over 200,000 clones, approximately 82% of them detected once, and more than 0.45% sits in the top ten. The sequenced material came from PBMCs. These TCRs come from a woman in her 40s in good health and CMV-seronegative.

The genes are TRBV14 and TRBJ2-6; D is possibly TRBD1 (5 bases). Germline V gives CDR1 SGHDN, CDR2 FVKESK. The CDR3 spans 16 residues. The V end lost 6 bases, the J end lost 0 bases, and 12 bases lay between the germline ends. The CDR3 DNA reads TGTGCCAGCAGAAAGGGTGGGGCCTCTGGGGCCAACGTCCTGACTTTC. Translated: CASRKGGASGANVLTF. Complete variable domain (other parts from reference TRBV14 and TRBJ2-6): EAGVTQFPSHSVIEKGQTVTLRCDPISGHDNLYWYRRVMGKEIKFLLHFVKESKQDESGMPNNRFLAERTGGTYSTLKVQPAELEDSGVYFCASRKGGASGANVLTFGAGSRLTVL.

The chain carries TRBV18 and TRBJ2-1; D perhaps matches TRBD2 (6 bases). The V end was cut by 3 bases, the J end by 2 bases, with 11 bases between. Per the germline V gene, CDR1 is KGHSH and CDR2 is LQKENI. This CDR3 region has 15 residues. CDR3 in DNA: TGTGCCAGCTCACCGGGACTTTTAACCTACAATGAGCAGTTCTTC. As protein: CASSPGLLTYNEQFF.

This clone was recorded once. CDR3 loop: CAGFSGTGAPGRYNEQFF. CDR3 sequence (DNA): TGTGCCGGCTTCTCAGGGACAGGGGCGCCGGGCAGGTACAATGAGCAGTTCTTC. The V and J genes are TRBV2 and TRBJ2-1; 10 bases map to TRBD1. The CDR3 runs 18 residues. The germline V gene has CDR1 SNHLY and CDR2 FYNNEI. J was trimmed by 4 bases and V by 11 bases; bases with no gene match: 20.

Here the CDR3 DNA reads TGTGCCAGTACGGGAGGAAACACCATATATTTT. This gives the protein CASTGGNTIYF. The chain recombines TRBV19 with TRBJ1-3; D remains ambiguous. Trimming cost V 7 bases and J 4 bases, with 5 bases left between them. Germline V lookup: CDR1 LNHDA, CDR2 SQIVND (reference sequence). The CDR3 spans 11 residues.

The chain combines TRBV30 with TRBJ1-1; D may be TRBD1 (5 bases). Deletions cut 0 bases from V and 4 bases from J, with 12 bases between. The CDR3 has 14 residues. Germline-derived CDR1 and CDR2 are GTSNPN and SVGIG (reference sequence). CDR3 sequence: CAWSVGLRATEAFF. In nucleotides, the CDR3 is TGTGCCTGGAGTGTCGGGCTCAGGGCCACTGAAGCTTTCTTT.

This clone was seen just once. CDR3 DNA sequence: TGCGCCAGCAGTGAGTCTTACAGTGTCTCTCCCTCCTACGAGCAGTACTTC. It is translated as CASSESYSVSPSYEQYF. This chain links TRBV10-2 with TRBJ2-7; D is undetermined. V lost 0 bases and J 0 bases, leaving 15 bases between the germline ends. CDR3 length: 17 residues. Germline V CDR1 and CDR2: WSHSY, SAAADI.

This clone was counted only a few times. In nucleotides, the CDR3 is TGTGCCAGTAGTACGACAGTTCTCAGATCTGGGGCCAACGTCCTGACTTTC. Translating gives CASSTTVLRSGANVLTF. V is TRBV19 and J is TRBJ2-6; TRBD1 is a possible D gene (5 bases). Germline V gene sequence: CDR1 LNHDA, CDR2 SQIVND (reference sequence). V shed 4 bases and J shed 1 base, with 14 bases lying between them. The CDR3 sequence is 17 residues long. The full variable domain, in which reference TRBV19 and TRBJ2-6 provide the parts outside the CDR3, is DGGITQSPKYLFRKEGQNVTLSCEQNLNHDAMYWYRQDPGQGLRLIYYSQIVNDFQKGDIAEGYSVSREKKESFPLTVTSAQKNPTAFYLCASSTTVLRSGANVLTFGAGSRLTVL.

The DNA of the CDR3 is TGCGCCAGCAGCCTAGCAACTAATGAAAAACTGTTTTTT. Amino acids: CASSLATNEKLFF. V is TRBV4-1 and J is TRBJ1-4, with D hard to call. There are 13 residues in the CDR3. CDR1 and CDR2 (germline): MGHRA, YSYEKL. V lost 4 bases and J 0 bases, leaving 3 bases between the germline ends.

This chain joins TRBV7-8 and TRBJ1-5, with TRBD1 matching 9 bases. Per germline, CDR1 SGHVS and CDR2 FQNEAQ. The CDR3 extends over 15 amino acids. The junction had 8 bases not matched to a gene; V was cut back by 5 bases and J by 6 bases. The CDR3 here is CASSPRDRAIQPQHF. The CDR3 nucleotides read TGTGCCAGCAGCCCCCGGGACAGGGCGATTCAGCCCCAGCATTTT.

This chain joins TRBV7-6 and TRBJ1-1; TRBD1 matches at 10 bases. The CDR3 spans 16 residues. Germline loops: CDR1 SGHVS, CDR2 FNYEAQ. Trimming took 4 bases from V and 6 from J; bases not matched to a gene: 11. CDR3 DNA: TGTGCCAGCAGCTCAGGACAGGGGGGGGGATGGGCTGAAGCTTTCTTT. Encoded protein: CASSSGQGGGWAEAFF.

The genes are TRBV14 and TRBJ2-7; 9 bases match TRBD1. This CDR3 has 15 residues. Per the germline V gene, CDR1 is SGHDN and CDR2 is FVKESK. Trimming cost V 2 bases and J 4 bases; bases outside gene matches: 6. The CDR3 loop reads CASSQHRDREYEQYF. The CDR3 DNA reads as TGTGCCAGCAGCCAACACCGGGACAGGGAATACGAGCAGTACTTC.

This chain joins TRBV13 and TRBJ1-2, with 9 nucleotides matching TRBD1. Looked up from germline, CDR1 is PRHDT and CDR2 is FYEKMQ (reference sequence). The CDR3 runs 15 residues. The V and J ends lost 5 bases and 8 bases, in that order; junction bases with no gene match: 12. The CDR3 here is CASSLRDRVIGGYTF. The DNA for the CDR3 is TGTGCCAGCAGCCTTAGGGACAGGGTTATAGGAGGCTACACCTTC. Full variable domain (missing parts from reference TRBV13 and TRBJ1-2): AAGVIQSPRHLIKEKRETATLKCYPIPRHDTVYWYQQGPGQDPQFLISFYEKMQSDKGSIPDRFSAQQFSDYHSELNMSSLELGDSALYFCASSLRDRVIGGYTFGSGTRLTVV.

The chain has TRBV6-4 and TRBJ1-1, with 9 bases lining up with TRBD1. V was pared by 6 bases and J by 3 bases, with 8 bases of the junction left unmatched. The CDR3 consists of 15 residues. Germline values: CDR1 MRHNA, CDR2 SNTAGT. The CDR3 DNA is TGTGCCAGCAGGCCCTACGACAGGGGGGACACTGAAGCTTTCTTT. It specifies CASRPYDRGDTEAFF.

The chain combines TRBV19 with TRBJ1-2, with unresolved D. CDR3 length: 14 residues. CDR1 is LNHDA and CDR2 is SQIVND in the germline V gene (reference sequence). V lost 3 bases and J 4 bases, leaving 12 bases between the germline ends. CDR3 DNA: TGTGCCAGTAGTATCCTAACCTGGAGCTATGGCTACACCTTC. This translates into CASSILTWSYGYTF. Full variable domain (outside the CDR3, taken from reference TRBV19 and TRBJ1-2): DGGITQSPKYLFRKEGQNVTLSCEQNLNHDAMYWYRQDPGQGLRLIYYSQIVNDFQKGDIAEGYSVSREKKESFPLTVTSAQKNPTAFYLCASSILTWSYGYTFGSGTRLTVV.

The table lists this clone with a count of one. CDR3: CASSVFGGAGNEQFF. The CDR3 DNA reads TGTGCCAGCAGCGTATTCGGGGGGGCCGGGAATGAGCAGTTCTTC. The gene calls are TRBV9 and TRBJ2-1, with 8 bases matching TRBD2. The ends lost 1 base at V and 7 bases at J; junction bases unmatched: 7. This CDR3 contains 15 residues. The V gene's germline CDR1 is SGDLS and CDR2 YYNGEE.

The chain joins TRBV7-9 to TRBJ1-4, with D uncertain. The CDR3 loop spans 13 amino acids. The V gene's germline CDR1 is SEHNR and CDR2 FQNEAQ (reference sequence). Trimming stripped 2 bases from V and 12 bases from J, with 13 bases between. The CDR3 nucleotides read TGTGCCAGCAGCTTATCCTCCGTGGAGGAACTGTTTTTT. Translating it yields CASSLSSVEELFF.

The CDR3 sequence is CASSLAVAGDRDTQYF. The CDR3 DNA sequence: TGCGCCAGCAGCTTGGCGGTAGCGGGGGACCGAGATACGCAGTATTTT. V gene TRBV5-1 combines with J gene TRBJ2-3; the match to TRBD2 covers 9 bases. V dropped 0 bases and J dropped 5; count of bases not matched to a gene: 7. The CDR3 has 16 amino acids. Germline V gene lookup returns CDR1 SGHRS and CDR2 YFSETQ.

The J gene is TRBJ2-3, the V gene TRBV5-1; possibly TRBD1 for D (5 bases). The V gene's germline CDR1 is SGHRS and CDR2 YFSETQ. V was trimmed by 1 base and J by 2 bases, leaving 11 bases between them. The CDR3 is made up of 15 amino acids. The CDR3 DNA follows: TGCGCCAGCAGCTTGTCAGGGTCTCTCACAGATACGCAGTATTTT. Its translation: CASSLSGSLTDTQYF.

This clone was counted a few times. The junction departs from germline at one end; a sequencing error may be responsible. The rearrangement joins TRBV5-6 to TRBJ1-4; possibly TRBD1 for D (6 bases). The CDR3 covers 16 residues. Germline-derived CDR1 and CDR2 are SGHDT and YYEEEE. In DNA form, the CDR3 reads TGTGCCAGCAACTTGCACACAGGGAGGGTAAGGGAAAAACTGTTTTTT. The encoded protein is CASNLHTGRVREKLFF.

This sequence joins TRBV4-2 and TRBJ2-5; 11 bases are shared with TRBD2. Germline assignment: CDR1 LGHNA and CDR2 YNFKEQ. This CDR3 comprises 18 residues. V lost 4 bases and J lost 0; bases outside the gene matches: 10. The CDR3 loop reads CASSRLGASGGYQETQYF. CDR3 bases: TGTGCCAGCAGCCGCCTCGGGGCTAGCGGGGGGTACCAAGAGACCCAGTACTTC.

The gene calls are TRBV25-1 and TRBJ1-4; the match to TRBD1 covers 8 bases. This CDR3 has 14 residues. Germline loops: CDR1 MGHDK, CDR2 SYGVNS. The ends lost 2 bases at V and 7 bases at J; junction bases unmatched: 3. The CDR3 region is CASSEGQGSEKLFF. In DNA, the CDR3 is TGTGCCAGCAGTGAAGGACAGGGTAGTGAAAAACTGTTTTTT.

V is TRBV6-5 and J is TRBJ2-3, with D perhaps matching TRBD1 (5 bases). Germline loops: CDR1 MNHEY, CDR2 SVGAGI. The CDR3 sequence is 13 residues long. V lost 6 bases and J 2 bases, leaving 9 bases between the germline ends. The CDR3 DNA reads as TGTGCCAGCAGCCGACAGACCACAGATACGCAGTATTTT. Its translation: CASSRQTTDTQYF.

CDR3 in DNA: TGTGCCTGGAACGCTTACCCGGGGAACACTGAAGCTTTCTTT. As protein: CAWNAYPGNTEAFF. The chain recombines TRBV30 with TRBJ1-1; D remains unclear. The V gene's germline CDR1 is GTSNPN and CDR2 SVGIG (reference sequence). Trimming left V 4 bases short and J 1 base short, with 13 bases between. The CDR3 has 14 amino acids.

V and J are TRBV5-1 and TRBJ2-1, with D tentatively TRBD1 (6 bases). There are 14 residues in the CDR3. The V end was cut by 3 bases, the J end by 0 bases, with 7 bases between. From germline, CDR1 is SGHRS and CDR2 YFSETQ. The CDR3 nucleotides read TGCGCCAGCAGCTCGGACAGCTCCTACAATGAGCAGTTCTTC. It encodes CASSSDSSYNEQFF.

Of note for this clone: Other DNA sequences of this sample code for an identical CDR3. This chain joins TRBV29-1 and TRBJ1-2; D is unclear. Trimming took off 4 bases at V and 0 bases at J, with 18 bases between the two ends. Germline V gives CDR1 SQVTM, CDR2 ANQGSEA. CDR3 length: 16 residues. DNA of the CDR3: TGCAGCGTTGTCCCCGTACGTCGGGGTACTAACTATGGCTACACCTTC. Translated: CSVVPVRRGTNYGYTF. The whole variable domain, remainder taken from reference TRBV29-1 and TRBJ1-2, is SAVISQKPSRDICQRGTSLTIQCQVDSQVTMMFWYRQQPGQSLTLIATANQGSEATYESGFVIDKFPISRPNLTFSTLTVSNMSPEDSSIYLCSVVPVRRGTNYGYTFGSGTRLTVV.

This chain joins TRBV18 and TRBJ2-1, with TRBD1 matching 8 bases. This CDR3 spans 15 amino acids. The trim removed 0 bases at V and 9 bases at J, leaving 7 bases unmatched. Germline V gives CDR1 KGHSH, CDR2 LQKENI. CDR3 DNA sequence: TGTGCCAGCTCACCACCGGGACAGGCCGTAGTTGAGCAGTTCTTC. Residues: CASSPPGQAVVEQFF.

The chain couples TRBV27 to TRBJ1-5, with TRBD1 matching 10 bases. V lost 5 bases, J lost 4 bases, and 8 bases stayed unmatched. Germline V gene lookup returns CDR1 MNHEY and CDR2 SMNVEV (reference sequence). This CDR3 contains 16 residues. For the CDR3, the DNA is TGTGCCAGCAGTCCATGGAGGGGACAGGGGAATCAGCCCCAGCATTTT. Protein sequence: CASSPWRGQGNQPQHF.

The chain couples TRBV7-9 to TRBJ2-2; 8 bases are shared with TRBD1. Germline trimming cut 2 bases from V and 5 bases from J; bases unmatched to any gene: 7. The CDR3 covers 16 residues. The germline V gene has CDR1 SEHNR and CDR2 FQNEAQ (reference sequence). The DNA of the CDR3 is TGTGCCAGCAGCTTATTGGCAGGGGGCGAAACCGGGGAGCTGTTTTTT. This sequence encodes CASSLLAGGETGELFF. Full variable domain (rest looked up from reference TRBV7-9 and TRBJ2-2): DTGVSQNPRHKITKRGQNVTFRCDPISEHNRLYWYRQTLGQGPEFLTYFQNEAQLEKSRLLSDRFSAERPKGSFSTLEIQRTEQGDSAMYLCASSLLAGGETGELFFGEGSRLTVL.